This T cell receptor beta chain is drawn from a study of identical twins. Points from the study as a whole: Conclusions relied on cross-sectional statistical analysis, not following the same donors.

With V trimmed by 5 bases and J by 5 bases, 10 bases remained unmatched. The CDR3 loop spans 16 amino acids. Germline V gene lookup returns CDR1 SEHNR and CDR2 FQNEAQ (reference sequence). As to this clonotype: Its specificity is unknown.

TCRdb ran MiXCR on the 5' RACE reads and lists one entry per CDR3 protein. The sample records around 470,000 distinct CDR3 sequences, 14% being singletons. The sample also formed part of further work on yellow fever vaccine responses in identical twins.

Sample: CD4+ T cells sorted from blood. This clonotype was obtained from a woman between 18 and 30 years old in good health. The V call is TRBV7-9, the J call TRBJ2-5, with 11 bases that match TRBD2. The CDR3, as DNA: TGTGCCAGCAGCCCGGGGAGGGGACTAGCGGTGGAGACCCAGTACTTC. Translating it yields CASSPGRGLAVETQYF.